Listed below are T cell receptor beta chains from one sample, sequenced in a study of blood T cell repertoires in COVID-19. Sequenced by immunoSEQ multiplex PCR; TCRdb stores in-frame clones only, minus some. The sample contains 350,000 to 400,000 clones, just over 90% of which appear only once. The specimen was PBMCs or T cells enriched from blood (not recorded which). These receptors were taken from a woman aged 40 to 49 who had been exposed to COVID-19. CDR3s include the opening cysteine and the closing phenylalanine or tryptophan. A D gene is named only where the DNA matches it firmly. Clone size is stated in some rows and not others, as once, few, many or a class when expanded.

clone_size: .; j_call: TRBJ1-1; d_call: TRBD1; v_call: TRBV2; cdr3_nt: TGTGCCAGCCAGACAGGGATGGGGAACACTGAAGCTTTCTTT; cdr3_aa: CASQTGMGNTEAFF
clone_size: .; j_call: TRBJ1-1; d_call: .; v_call: TRBV7-9; cdr3_nt: TGTGCCAGCAGCCCACGGGGGGGGAACACTGAAGCTTTCTTT; cdr3_aa: CASSPRGGNTEAFF
clone_size: .; j_call: TRBJ2-3; d_call: TRBD2; v_call: TRBV2; cdr3_nt: TGTGCCAGCAAAATAGCGGGAGCTAGCACAGATACGCAGTATTTT; cdr3_aa: CASKIAGASTDTQYF
clone_size: .; j_call: TRBJ1-5; d_call: .; v_call: TRBV10-3; cdr3_nt: TGTGCCATCAGCCAACAAGAACACAATCAGCCCCAGCATTTT; cdr3_aa: CAISQQEHNQPQHF
clone_size: .; j_call: TRBJ1-1; d_call: TRBD1; v_call: TRBV11-3; cdr3_nt: TGTGCCAGCAGCCGCCGGACAGGGGAAGCTTTCTTT; cdr3_aa: CASSRRTGEAFF
clone_size: .; j_call: TRBJ1-1; d_call: TRBD1; v_call: TRBV3-1/TRBV3-2; cdr3_nt: TGTGCCAGCAGCCAAGCCGGAACCGGGACAGTTGAAGCTTTCTTT; cdr3_aa: CASSQAGTGTVEAFF
clone_size: .; j_call: TRBJ2-2; d_call: TRBD2; v_call: TRBV5-4; cdr3_nt: TGTGCCAGCAGCCTCCCCGCGGGGAGGGACACCGGGGAGCTGTTTTTT; cdr3_aa: CASSLPAGRDTGELFF
clone_size: .; j_call: TRBJ2-5; d_call: TRBD2; v_call: TRBV7-3; cdr3_nt: TGTGCCAGCAGCTTAGGCGGGAGTGGGTCGGAGACCCAGTACTTC; cdr3_aa: CASSLGGSGSETQYF
clone_size: .; j_call: TRBJ1-1; d_call: .; v_call: TRBV5-1; cdr3_nt: TGCGCCAGCGTAATGGGACACGGACGGGTGAACACTGAAGCTTTCTTT; cdr3_aa: CASVMGHGRVNTEAFF
clone_size: .; j_call: TRBJ2-7; d_call: .; v_call: TRBV6-5; cdr3_nt: TGTGCCAGCAGTTCCACACGAAAACCGGGACTCGTCGACTTC; cdr3_aa: CASSSTRKPGLVDF
clone_size: .; j_call: TRBJ1-1; d_call: .; v_call: TRBV2; cdr3_nt: TGTGCCAGCAGAAAGGGGGAATCGAACACTGAAGCTTTCTTT; cdr3_aa: CASRKGESNTEAFF
clone_size: .; j_call: TRBJ2-1; d_call: TRBD2; v_call: TRBV5-5; cdr3_nt: TGTGCCAGCAGCTTGAAGCACGGCAGCGGGAGCGAGCAGTTCTTC; cdr3_aa: CASSLKHGSGSEQFF
clone_size: .; j_call: TRBJ1-1; d_call: .; v_call: TRBV3-1/TRBV3-2; cdr3_nt: TGTGCCAGCAGATCTTCGGGGGGGGCCTACACTGAAGCTTTCTTT; cdr3_aa: CASRSSGGAYTEAFF
clone_size: .; j_call: TRBJ2-2; d_call: .; v_call: TRBV9; cdr3_nt: TGTGCCAGCAGCGTAGGTGGGCCCGGGGAGCTGTTTTTT; cdr3_aa: CASSVGGPGELFF
clone_size: .; j_call: TRBJ2-7; d_call: TRBD2; v_call: TRBV6-2/TRBV6-3; cdr3_nt: TGTGCCAGCAGTTACGAGGTAGCGGGAGCCCACGAGCAGTACTTC; cdr3_aa: CASSYEVAGAHEQYF
clone_size: .; j_call: TRBJ2-4; d_call: .; v_call: TRBV29-1; cdr3_nt: TGCAGCGTCCGCCAGGGAGCCAAAAACATTCAGTACTTC; cdr3_aa: CSVRQGAKNIQYF
clone_size: .; j_call: TRBJ1-3; d_call: .; v_call: TRBV2; cdr3_nt: TGTGCCAGCAGTCTCCTAAGTGGAAACACCATATATTTT; cdr3_aa: CASSLLSGNTIYF
clone_size: .; j_call: TRBJ1-1; d_call: .; v_call: TRBV30; cdr3_nt: TGTGCCTGGAGACGTAATTGGGCGGAAGCTTTCTTT; cdr3_aa: CAWRRNWAEAFF
clone_size: .; j_call: TRBJ2-5; d_call: .; v_call: TRBV19; cdr3_nt: TGTGCCAGTAGCATGTACGGCCAAGAGACCCAGTACTTC; cdr3_aa: CASSMYGQETQYF
clone_size: once; j_call: TRBJ2-1; d_call: .; v_call: TRBV5-1; cdr3_nt: TGCGCCAGCAGCCCGAAACTAGGAGGTGAGCAGTTCTTC; cdr3_aa: CASSPKLGGEQFF
clone_size: .; j_call: TRBJ1-4; d_call: .; v_call: TRBV7-8; cdr3_nt: TGTGCCAGCAGCTTAGTGGCGGGGGGGAGTGAAAAACTGTTTTTT; cdr3_aa: CASSLVAGGSEKLFF
clone_size: .; j_call: TRBJ2-7; d_call: .; v_call: TRBV2; cdr3_nt: TGTGCCAGCAGTGACAGGCCATACGAGCAGTACTTC; cdr3_aa: CASSDRPYEQYF
clone_size: .; j_call: TRBJ2-7; d_call: .; v_call: TRBV30; cdr3_nt: TGTGCCTGGAGGCACGGAGGGGCGGGGGAGCAGTACTTC; cdr3_aa: CAWRHGGAGEQYF
clone_size: .; j_call: TRBJ1-1; d_call: TRBD1; v_call: TRBV19; cdr3_nt: TGTGCCAGTAGTATAGGCGACAGGGGCACTGAAGCTTTCTTT; cdr3_aa: CASSIGDRGTEAFF
clone_size: .; j_call: TRBJ1-4; d_call: TRBD1; v_call: TRBV6-5; cdr3_nt: TGTGCCAGTACCCTCTCTGGGACAGCGAAGGAAAAACTGTTTTTT; cdr3_aa: CASTLSGTAKEKLFF
clone_size: .; j_call: TRBJ1-5; d_call: .; v_call: TRBV5-1; cdr3_nt: TGCGCCAGCAGCTTTTCAACAGGGAACAATCAGCCCCAGCATTTT; cdr3_aa: CASSFSTGNNQPQHF
clone_size: .; j_call: TRBJ1-1; d_call: TRBD1; v_call: TRBV5-4; cdr3_nt: TGTGCCAGCAGCCCACCGACAGGGGGTTACACTGAAGCTTTCTTT; cdr3_aa: CASSPPTGGYTEAFF
clone_size: .; j_call: TRBJ2-5; d_call: .; v_call: TRBV3-1/TRBV3-2; cdr3_nt: TGTGCCAGCAGCCAAGTTCACAGTCAAGAGACCCAGTACTTC; cdr3_aa: CASSQVHSQETQYF
clone_size: .; j_call: TRBJ2-7; d_call: .; v_call: TRBV11-2; cdr3_nt: TGTGCCAGCAGCTTTAATACAGAGCAGTACTTC; cdr3_aa: CASSFNTEQYF
clone_size: .; j_call: TRBJ1-3; d_call: .; v_call: TRBV19; cdr3_nt: TGTGCCAGTAGTTTCTCCAGGTTATCTGGAAACACCATATATTTT; cdr3_aa: CASSFSRLSGNTIYF
clone_size: .; j_call: TRBJ1-6; d_call: .; v_call: TRBV24-1; cdr3_nt: TGTGCCACCAGTCTCCTGGGGGGTGGGAATTCACCCCTCCACTTT; cdr3_aa: CATSLLGGGNSPLHF
clone_size: .; j_call: TRBJ1-1; d_call: .; v_call: TRBV18; cdr3_nt: TGTGCCAGCTCGCCGGGACTGCTGAACACTGAAGCTTTCTTT; cdr3_aa: CASSPGLLNTEAFF
clone_size: once; j_call: TRBJ2-1; d_call: .; v_call: TRBV29-1; cdr3_nt: TGCAGCGTTGACACCCCGAGCTCCTACAATGAGCAGTTCTTC; cdr3_aa: CSVDTPSSYNEQFF
clone_size: once; j_call: TRBJ1-2; d_call: .; v_call: TRBV30; cdr3_nt: TGTGCCTGGAGTGTACAAGGGAGGGGTCGGTATGGCTACACCTTC; cdr3_aa: CAWSVQGRGRYGYTF
clone_size: .; j_call: TRBJ1-2; d_call: TRBD1; v_call: TRBV5-1; cdr3_nt: TGCGCCAGCAGCCAGGGGGAGAACGGCTATGGCTACACCTTC; cdr3_aa: CASSQGENGYGYTF
clone_size: .; j_call: TRBJ2-7; d_call: TRBD2; v_call: TRBV11-2; cdr3_nt: TGTGCCAGCAGCGATCTAGCGGGGGGCCTCTACGAGCAGTACTTC; cdr3_aa: CASSDLAGGLYEQYF
clone_size: once; j_call: TRBJ2-4; d_call: .; v_call: TRBV5-6; cdr3_nt: TGTGCCAGCAGCTTGGCTTTAGACGGGGGAGTTGGCAAAAACATTCAGTACTTC; cdr3_aa: CASSLALDGGVGKNIQYF
clone_size: once; j_call: TRBJ2-3; d_call: .; v_call: TRBV6-5; cdr3_nt: TGTGCCAGCAGTCGGCAGGCCCTCGGGGGTACGCAGTATTTT; cdr3_aa: CASSRQALGGTQYF
clone_size: .; j_call: TRBJ2-1; d_call: .; v_call: TRBV15; cdr3_nt: TGTGCCACCAGCCCCAGGGTATCGTACAATGAGCAGTTCTTC; cdr3_aa: CATSPRVSYNEQFF
clone_size: .; j_call: TRBJ1-1; d_call: TRBD1; v_call: TRBV2; cdr3_nt: TGTGCCAGCGGACAGGGGGCGAGGGGAAACACTGAAGCTTTCTTT; cdr3_aa: CASGQGARGNTEAFF
clone_size: .; j_call: TRBJ1-2; d_call: .; v_call: TRBV24-1; cdr3_nt: TGTGCCACCAGTGCTCTACTAGGGAAAAACTATGGCTACACCTTC; cdr3_aa: CATSALLGKNYGYTF
clone_size: .; j_call: TRBJ2-3; d_call: .; v_call: TRBV2; cdr3_nt: TGTGCCAGCAGTGCCCGACTCTCCACAGATACGCAGTATTTT; cdr3_aa: CASSARLSTDTQYF
clone_size: .; j_call: TRBJ1-5; d_call: TRBD1; v_call: TRBV20-1; cdr3_nt: TGCAGTGCTAGTGATACGGGGACAGGGAGCGATCAGCCCCAGCATTTT; cdr3_aa: CSASDTGTGSDQPQHF
clone_size: .; j_call: TRBJ1-6; d_call: TRBD1; v_call: TRBV2; cdr3_nt: TGTGCCAGCAGCTACAGGGGGCTCGGATCACCCCTCCACTTT; cdr3_aa: CASSYRGLGSPLHF
clone_size: .; j_call: TRBJ1-1; d_call: TRBD1; v_call: TRBV24-1; cdr3_nt: TGTGCCACCAGACCCGGGACAGGGGGTTTCACTGAAGCTTTCTTT; cdr3_aa: CATRPGTGGFTEAFF
clone_size: .; j_call: TRBJ2-5; d_call: .; v_call: TRBV7-9; cdr3_nt: TGTGCCAGCAGCTTCGCCCGGGAGACCCAGTACTTC; cdr3_aa: CASSFARETQYF
clone_size: .; j_call: TRBJ2-1; d_call: .; v_call: TRBV7-9; cdr3_nt: TGTGCCAGCAGTCCCAGGGGCTCCTACAATGAGCAGTTCTTC; cdr3_aa: CASSPRGSYNEQFF
clone_size: .; j_call: TRBJ1-6; d_call: .; v_call: TRBV7-2; cdr3_nt: TGTGCCAGCAGCTTAGTAGGGGGGGCGCGAATTCCCCCACCCCTCCACTTT; cdr3_aa: CASSLVGGARIPPPLHF
clone_size: .; j_call: TRBJ1-4; d_call: .; v_call: TRBV3-1/TRBV3-2; cdr3_nt: TGTGCCAGCAGCCAAGCTTGGGGGCCTAATGAAAAACTGTTTTTT; cdr3_aa: CASSQAWGPNEKLFF
clone_size: .; j_call: TRBJ1-5; d_call: .; v_call: TRBV19; cdr3_nt: TGTGCCAGTAGAAACAGGGTGGGGAATCAGCCCCAGCATTTT; cdr3_aa: CASRNRVGNQPQHF
clone_size: .; j_call: TRBJ2-5; d_call: TRBD1; v_call: TRBV15; cdr3_nt: TGTGCCACCAGCAGAGATTGGGCAGGGGGAGAGACCCAGTACTTC; cdr3_aa: CATSRDWAGGETQYF
clone_size: .; j_call: TRBJ1-2; d_call: TRBD1; v_call: TRBV4-3; cdr3_nt: TGCGCCAGCAGCCAGCAGGGGGCAGGGTTGGGCTATGGCTACACCTTC; cdr3_aa: CASSQQGAGLGYGYTF
clone_size: .; j_call: TRBJ2-3; d_call: TRBD2; v_call: TRBV5-4; cdr3_nt: TGTGCCAGCAAGCGGGGACCCACAGATACGCAGTATTTT; cdr3_aa: CASKRGPTDTQYF